This T cell receptor (beta chain) was identified during a study of control samples from healthy donors and cancer patients. The method was immunoSEQ multiplex PCR; TCRdb's version includes in-frame clones alone and lacks a portion of them. The sample has more than 150,000 clones, roughly 93% seen once. The CDR3 covers 11 residues. Between the trimmed V and J ends, which lost 6 bases and 5 bases, there was a span of 8 bases. Looked up from germline, CDR1 is MDHEN and CDR2 is SYDVKM. This TCR came from a man over 45 in good health. This rearrangement joins TRBV28 to TRBJ2-7; unclear D gene. Specimen: blood. The chain's CDR3 is CASSLLNEQYF. CDR3 nucleotides: TGTGCCAGCAGCCTATTGAACGAGCAGTACTTC.